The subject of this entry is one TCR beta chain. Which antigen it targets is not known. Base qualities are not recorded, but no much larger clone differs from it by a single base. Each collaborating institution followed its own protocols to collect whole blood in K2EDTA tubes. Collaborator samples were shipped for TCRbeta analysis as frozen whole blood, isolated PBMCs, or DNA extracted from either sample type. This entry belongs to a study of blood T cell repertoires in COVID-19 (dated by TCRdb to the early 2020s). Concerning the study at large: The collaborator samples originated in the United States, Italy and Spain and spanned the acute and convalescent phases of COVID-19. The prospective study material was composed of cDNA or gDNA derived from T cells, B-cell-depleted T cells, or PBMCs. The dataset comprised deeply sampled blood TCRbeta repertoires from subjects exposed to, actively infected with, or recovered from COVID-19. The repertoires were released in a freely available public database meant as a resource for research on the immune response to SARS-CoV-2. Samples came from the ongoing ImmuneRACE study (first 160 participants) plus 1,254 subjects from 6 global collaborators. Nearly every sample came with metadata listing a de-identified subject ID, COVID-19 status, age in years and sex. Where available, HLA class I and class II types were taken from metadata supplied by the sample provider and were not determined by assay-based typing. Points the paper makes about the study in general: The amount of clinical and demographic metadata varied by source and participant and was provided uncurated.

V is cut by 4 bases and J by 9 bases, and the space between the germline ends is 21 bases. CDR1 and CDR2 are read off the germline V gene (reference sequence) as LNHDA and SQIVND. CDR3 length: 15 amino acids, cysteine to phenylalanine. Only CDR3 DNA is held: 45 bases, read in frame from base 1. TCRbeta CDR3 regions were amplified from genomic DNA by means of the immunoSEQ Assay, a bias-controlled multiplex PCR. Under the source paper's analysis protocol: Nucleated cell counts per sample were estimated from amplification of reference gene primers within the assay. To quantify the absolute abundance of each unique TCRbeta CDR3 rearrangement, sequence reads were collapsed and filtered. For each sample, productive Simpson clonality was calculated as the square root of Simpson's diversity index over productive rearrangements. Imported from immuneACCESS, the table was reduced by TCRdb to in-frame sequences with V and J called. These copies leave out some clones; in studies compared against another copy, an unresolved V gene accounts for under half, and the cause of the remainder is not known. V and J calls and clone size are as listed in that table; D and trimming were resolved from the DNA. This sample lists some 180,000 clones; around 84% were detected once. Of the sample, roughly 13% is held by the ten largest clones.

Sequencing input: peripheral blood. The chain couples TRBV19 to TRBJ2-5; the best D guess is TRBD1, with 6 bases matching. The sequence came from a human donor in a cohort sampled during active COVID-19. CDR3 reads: CASSSMGMGQWAQYF. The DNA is TGTGCCAGTAGTAGTATGGGGATGGGACAATGGGCCCAGTACTTC.